This TCR beta chain was sequenced in a study of response to subunit inactivated influenza vaccine. The study's findings and limits: After each seasonal influenza vaccination, few new T cells are recruited, the authors suggested.

The germline V gene has CDR1 MDHEN and CDR2 SYDVKM. V was shortened by 2 bases and J by 7 bases, with 12 bases between the two germline ends. The CDR3 has 13 amino acids. In regard to this clonotype: The antigen remains unidentified.

TCRdb processed the RT-PCR reads anew with MiXCR; each CDR3 protein has one entry. The table lists over 650,000 distinct CDR3 sequences, under 20% of them singletons. This receptor was identified in a man aged 45 to 65 who received an inactivated influenza vaccine. The chain carries TRBV28 and TRBJ2-7; D is perhaps TRBD1 (5 bases). Sequencing used PBMCs from blood, obtained 4 to 6 days after vaccination. CDR3 in DNA: TGTGCCAGCAGTTTAAGACAGCTTGGAGAGCAGTACTTC. This codes for CASSLRQLGEQYF.